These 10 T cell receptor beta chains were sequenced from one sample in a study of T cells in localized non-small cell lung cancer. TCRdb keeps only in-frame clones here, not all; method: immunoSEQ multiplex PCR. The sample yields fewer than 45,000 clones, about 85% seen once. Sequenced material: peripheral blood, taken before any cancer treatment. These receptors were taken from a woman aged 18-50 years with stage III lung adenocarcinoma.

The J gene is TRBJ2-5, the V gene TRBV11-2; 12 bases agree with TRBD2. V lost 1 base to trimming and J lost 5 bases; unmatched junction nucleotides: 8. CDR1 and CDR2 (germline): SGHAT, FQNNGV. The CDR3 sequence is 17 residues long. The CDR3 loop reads CASSLGASGGAGETQYF. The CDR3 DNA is TGTGCCAGCAGCTTAGGCGCTAGCGGGGGGGCCGGGGAGACCCAGTACTTC.

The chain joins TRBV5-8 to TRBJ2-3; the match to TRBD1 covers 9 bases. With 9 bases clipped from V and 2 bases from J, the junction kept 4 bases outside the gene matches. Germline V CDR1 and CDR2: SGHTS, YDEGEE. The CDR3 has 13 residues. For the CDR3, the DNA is TGTGCCAACGACAGGGGGAACACAGATACGCAGTATTTT. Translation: CANDRGNTDTQYF.

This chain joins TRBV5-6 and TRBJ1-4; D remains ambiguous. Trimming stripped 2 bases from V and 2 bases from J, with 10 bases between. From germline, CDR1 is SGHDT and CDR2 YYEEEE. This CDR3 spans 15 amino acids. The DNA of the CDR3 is TGTGCCAGCAGCTTCAGCCGGTGGACTAATGAAAAACTGTTTTTT. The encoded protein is CASSFSRWTNEKLFF.

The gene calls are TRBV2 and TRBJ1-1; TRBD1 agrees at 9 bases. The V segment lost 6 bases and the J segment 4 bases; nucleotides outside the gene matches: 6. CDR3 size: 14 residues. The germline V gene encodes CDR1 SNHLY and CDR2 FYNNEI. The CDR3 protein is CASSLQGASTEAFF. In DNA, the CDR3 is TGTGCCAGCAGCTTACAGGGGGCATCCACTGAAGCTTTCTTT.

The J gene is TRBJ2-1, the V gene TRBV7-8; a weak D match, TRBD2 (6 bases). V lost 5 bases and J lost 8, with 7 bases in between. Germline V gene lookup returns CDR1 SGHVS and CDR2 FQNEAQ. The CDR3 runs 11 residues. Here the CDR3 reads CASSRGYEQFF. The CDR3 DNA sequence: TGTGCCAGCAGCCGGGGGTATGAGCAGTTCTTC.

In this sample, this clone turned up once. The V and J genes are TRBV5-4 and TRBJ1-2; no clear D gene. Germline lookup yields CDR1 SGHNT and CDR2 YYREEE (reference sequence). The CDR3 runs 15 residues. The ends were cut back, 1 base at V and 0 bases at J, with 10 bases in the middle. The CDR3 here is CASSLSGMANYGYTF. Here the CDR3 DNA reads TGTGCCAGCAGCTTGTCGGGTATGGCTAACTATGGCTACACCTTC.

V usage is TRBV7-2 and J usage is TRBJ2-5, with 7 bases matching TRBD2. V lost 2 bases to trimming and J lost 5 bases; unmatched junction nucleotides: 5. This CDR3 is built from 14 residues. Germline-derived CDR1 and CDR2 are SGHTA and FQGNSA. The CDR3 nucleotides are TGTGCCAGCAGCTTACGGCGGGGGTACGAGACCCAGTACTTC. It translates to CASSLRRGYETQYF. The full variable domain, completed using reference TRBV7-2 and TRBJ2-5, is GAGVSQSPSNKVTEKGKDVELRCDPISGHTALYWYRQSLGQGLEFLIYFQGNSAPDKSGLPSDRFSAERTGGSVSTLTIQRTQQEDSAVYLCASSLRRGYETQYFGPGTRLLVL.

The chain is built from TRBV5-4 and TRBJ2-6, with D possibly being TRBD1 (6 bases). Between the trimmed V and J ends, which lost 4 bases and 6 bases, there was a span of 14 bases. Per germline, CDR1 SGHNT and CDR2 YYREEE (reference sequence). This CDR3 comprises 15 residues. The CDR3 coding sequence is TGTGCCAGCAGCCCAGGGGACGGTGAGGCCAACGTCCTGACTTTC. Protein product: CASSPGDGEANVLTF.

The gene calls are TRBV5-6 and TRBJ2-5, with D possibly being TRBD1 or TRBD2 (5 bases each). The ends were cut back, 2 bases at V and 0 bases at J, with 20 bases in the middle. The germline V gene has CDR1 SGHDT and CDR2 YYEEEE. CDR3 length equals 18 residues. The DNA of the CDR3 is TGTGCCAGCAGCTTACACCCACGGGACGTCGGTTACCAAGAGACCCAGTACTTC. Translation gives CASSLHPRDVGYQETQYF.

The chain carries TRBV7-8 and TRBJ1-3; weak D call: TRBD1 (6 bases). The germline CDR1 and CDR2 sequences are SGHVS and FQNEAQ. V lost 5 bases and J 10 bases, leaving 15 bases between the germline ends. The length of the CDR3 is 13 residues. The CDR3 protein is CASSVRGRGTIYF. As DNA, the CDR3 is TGTGCCAGCAGCGTCAGGGGCCGGGGGACCATATATTTT.